This T cell receptor beta chain was sequenced for a study of T cells expressing NK-cell markers. Overall study: Each TCR beta repertoire originated in sorted T cells that were CD3+CD56+NKG2C+, CD3+CD56+NKG2C- or CD3+CD56-NKG2C+. Seven of the eight sequenced donors were classified as HCMV-seropositive, and one was classified as seronegative.

TCRdb re-called the 5' RACE reads; every CDR3 protein appears as one record, without DNA. The table lists about 390,000 distinct CDR3 sequences, with roughly a tenth in the top ten. A word on this clonotype: Antigen unknown.

General observations from the study: It remained uncertain whether the expanded NKG2C+ T cell clones were specific for HCMV antigens.

Sequenced: blood T cells: a sorted CD56 or NKG2C T cell subset, CD4+ or CD8+ T cells, or bulk PBMC T cells (not recorded which). The clonotype originates from a woman in her forties or fifties in good health.

The CDR3 region is CASSPLAAANTGELFF. J is TRBJ2-2 and V is TRBV7-8; TCRdb's D gene call, TRBD2, goes unchecked for lack of DNA. This CDR3 region has 16 residues. The germline CDR1 and CDR2 sequences are SGHVS and FQNEAQ.